Following are 27 T cell receptor beta chains from one sample sequenced in a study of shared clonotypes between healthy human individuals. Repertoires were generated with immunoSEQ multiplex PCR, while TCRdb's copy carries only in-frame clones and drops some. The sample shows roughly 650,000 clones, 97% of them seen only once. Sequenced input: naive CD4+ T cells sorted from blood. Specified subset: CD45RA+ positively selected. These receptors all come from a woman aged 30 to 39 in good health.

The chain couples TRBV11-2 to TRBJ2-1; TRBD2 agrees at 9 bases. Germline V gene lookup returns CDR1 SGHAT and CDR2 FQNNGV. The CDR3 consists of 16 residues. V gave up 3 bases and J gave up 0 bases; unmatched junction bases: 3. CDR3: CASSLFSGSSYNEQFF. The CDR3, as DNA: TGTGCCAGCAGCTTGTTTAGCGGGAGCTCCTACAATGAGCAGTTCTTC. Looking up the rest from reference TRBV11-2 and TRBJ2-1 gives the full variable domain: EAGVAQSPRYKIIEKRQSVAFWCNPISGHATLYWYQQILGQGPKLLIQFQNNGVVDDSQLPKDRFSAERLKGVDSTLKIQPAKLEDSAVYLCASSLFSGSSYNEQFFGPGTRLTVL.

V and J are TRBV28 and TRBJ2-3; D is perhaps TRBD2 (6 bases). The length of the CDR3 is 16 residues. CDR1 and CDR2 (germline): MDHEN, SYDVKM. V shed 4 bases and J shed 0 bases, with 14 bases lying between them. CDR3 protein: CASSSARGVSTDTQYF. The CDR3 DNA follows: TGTGCCAGCAGTTCTGCTCGCGGGGTCAGCACAGATACGCAGTATTTT.

The chain carries TRBV18 and TRBJ2-5; weak D call: TRBD1 (5 bases). V lost 2 bases to trimming and J lost 5 bases, with 12 bases between them. Germline V gene lookup returns CDR1 KGHSH and CDR2 LQKENI. This CDR3 contains 14 residues. The CDR3 is CASSPTGATETQYF. The DNA of the CDR3 is TGTGCCAGCTCACCAACAGGCGCTACGGAGACCCAGTACTTC.

The chain joins TRBV5-1 to TRBJ1-1; D is unclear. The germline V gene has CDR1 SGHRS and CDR2 YFSETQ. CDR3 length: 13 amino acids. Trimming shortened V by 3 bases and J by 5 bases, and 11 bases separated the two germline ends. The CDR3: CASSSTEGTEAFF. CDR3 nucleotide sequence: TGCGCCAGCAGCTCGACCGAGGGTACTGAAGCTTTCTTT.

The V and J genes are TRBV5-4 and TRBJ2-5; the match to TRBD1 covers 9 bases. Germline trimming cut 1 base from V and 0 bases from J; bases unmatched to any gene: 7. Germline CDR1 is SGHNT and CDR2 is YYREEE (reference sequence). This CDR3 is built from 17 residues. In nucleotides, the CDR3 is TGTGCCAGCAGCTTGTCCGGGACAGGGAGGTACCAAGAGACCCAGTACTTC. As protein: CASSLSGTGRYQETQYF.

This clone was observed once. The gene calls are TRBV5-6 and TRBJ2-3; 14 bases match TRBD2. The CDR3 extends over 19 amino acids. Looked up from germline, CDR1 is SGHDT and CDR2 is YYEEEE. V trimming: 0 bases; J trimming: 1 base; junction bases outside the gene matches: 7. The CDR3 DNA sequence: TGTGCCAGCAGCTTGGGACTAGCGGGAGGGCTATTCGGCACAGATACGCAGTATTTT. This codes for CASSLGLAGGLFGTDTQYF.

V is TRBV15 and J is TRBJ2-7; 10 bases line up with TRBD2. The V gene end was trimmed by 9 bases and the J gene end by 2 bases; junction bases not matched to a gene: 7. The CDR3 sequence is 14 residues long. Germline CDR1 LNHNV, CDR2 YYDKDF (reference sequence). The CDR3 loop is CATSWTSGPYEQYF. CDR3 DNA sequence: TGTGCCACGTCTTGGACTAGCGGTCCCTACGAGCAGTACTTC.

CDR3 in DNA: TGTGCCAGCAGCTTAGGGACAGGTGTGGGACAATCTTTCAACACTGAAGCTTTCTTT. Translating gives CASSLGTGVGQSFNTEAFF. The V call is TRBV7-9, the J call TRBJ1-1, with 7 nucleotides matching TRBD1. Unmatched junction bases numbered 16, after V lost 1 base and J lost 2 bases. This CDR3 comprises 19 residues. Germline V gene lookup returns CDR1 SEHNR and CDR2 FQNEAQ (reference sequence). Using reference TRBV7-9 and TRBJ1-1 for the parts outside the CDR3, the full variable domain is DTGVSQNPRHKITKRGQNVTFRCDPISEHNRLYWYRQTLGQGPEFLTYFQNEAQLEKSRLLSDRFSAERPKGSFSTLEIQRTEQGDSAMYLCASSLGTGVGQSFNTEAFFGQGTRLTVV.

This clone appeared once. Different DNA sequences within this sample yield the same CDR3. The chain recombines TRBV6-5 with TRBJ2-3; D uncertain. The CDR3 has 11 residues. The germline V and J ends were trimmed by 2 bases and 5 bases, with 2 bases remaining between them. Germline V gene data show CDR1 as MNHEY and CDR2 as SVGAGI. The CDR3 loop reads CASSYGDTQYF. CDR3 nucleotides: TGTGCCAGCAGTTACGGAGATACGCAGTATTTT.

The CDR3 bases are TGTGCCACCAGCAGAGGAGGACTGACGAACACTGAAGCTTTCTTT. Translation gives CATSRGGLTNTEAFF. This chain uses TRBV15 with TRBJ1-1; D is ambiguous. Looked up from germline, CDR1 is LNHNV and CDR2 is YYDKDF (reference sequence). V shed 1 base and J shed 1 base, with 10 bases lying between them. The CDR3 has 15 amino acids.

The chain recombines TRBV10-2 with TRBJ2-3; TRBD2 aligns across 7 bases. Germline V lookup: CDR1 WSHSY, CDR2 SAAADI. With V trimmed by 4 bases and J by 4 bases, 14 bases remained unmatched. The CDR3 is 17 residues long. DNA of the CDR3: TGCGCCAGCAGTGGTTACGCGCTGCGGGAGACGCCAGATACGCAGTATTTT. Translating gives CASSGYALRETPDTQYF.

The chain has TRBV11-2 and TRBJ1-4, with a weak D call TRBD1 (5 bases). The length of the CDR3 is 14 residues. Germline CDR1 reads SGHAT; CDR2 reads FQNNGV. Trimming removed 0 bases from V and 8 bases from J, with 10 bases in between. The CDR3 protein is CASSLDGQGEKLFF. The CDR3 region has the DNA TGTGCCAGCAGCTTAGATGGGCAGGGCGAAAAACTGTTTTTT.

V and J are TRBV5-1 and TRBJ1-2; 7 positions match TRBD1. Germline assignment: CDR1 SGHRS and CDR2 YFSETQ. CDR3 length: 14 amino acids. V gave up 0 bases and J gave up 5 bases; unmatched junction bases: 4. CDR3 in amino acids: CASSLGTGAYGYTF. The CDR3, as DNA: TGCGCCAGCAGCTTGGGGACAGGTGCTTATGGCTACACCTTC.

The rearrangement uses TRBV5-1 and TRBJ1-2; the match to TRBD1 covers 7 bases. The V segment lost 3 bases and the J segment 5 bases; nucleotides outside the gene matches: 16. The CDR3 totals 17 residues. CDR1 and CDR2 from the germline V gene are SGHRS and YFSETQ. As DNA, the CDR3 is TGCGCCAGCAGCTCAGAAGGGGACAGTCTATCTCTATATGGCTACACCTTC. It yields the protein CASSSEGDSLSLYGYTF.

The chain couples TRBV28 to TRBJ2-1; 7 bases match TRBD1. Germline V lookup: CDR1 MDHEN, CDR2 SYDVKM. The CDR3 contains 15 residues. J gave up 0 bases and V 6 bases, and 5 bases lay outside the gene matches. CDR3 amino acids: CASREDRSSYNEQFF. The CDR3 region has the DNA TGTGCCAGCAGAGAGGACAGGAGCTCCTACAATGAGCAGTTCTTC.

The count of this clone is one. The chain employs TRBV15 and TRBJ2-7; D is ambiguous. CDR1 is LNHNV, CDR2 YYDKDF, per germline (reference sequence). This CDR3 is built from 14 residues. The germline V and J ends were trimmed by 4 bases and 0 bases, with 10 bases remaining between them. CDR3 coding DNA: TGTGCCACCAGCACCGGCTGGAGCTCCTACGAGCAGTACTTC. Translation gives CATSTGWSSYEQYF.

The V call is TRBV5-8, the J call TRBJ1-6; 10 nucleotides match TRBD1. Germline V gene data show CDR1 as SGHTS and CDR2 as YDEGEE. V gave up 4 bases and J gave up 14 bases; unmatched junction bases: 9. The CDR3 is 14 amino acids. The CDR3 sequence is CASSTGQGELALHF. The DNA of the CDR3 is TGTGCCAGCAGCACCGGACAGGGGGAGTTAGCCCTCCACTTT.

The rearrangement links TRBV6-5 to TRBJ2-7, with D perhaps TRBD1 (6 bases). Germline CDR1 and CDR2: MNHEY and SVGAGI. V was shortened by 5 bases and J by 3 bases, with 14 bases between the two germline ends. The CDR3 contains 14 residues. The CDR3 DNA reads as TGTGCCAGCAGTACAACAGGGTTCGGCTACGAGCAGTACTTC. It is translated as CASSTTGFGYEQYF.

The J gene is TRBJ2-5, the V gene TRBV6-1; possibly TRBD2 for D (6 bases). Germline assignment: CDR1 MNHNS and CDR2 SASEGT. Trimming cost V 5 bases and J 2 bases, with 9 bases left between them. This CDR3 has 13 residues. The CDR3 DNA reads TGTGCCAGCAGTACGGGAGAGCAAGAGACCCAGTACTTC. This codes for CASSTGEQETQYF.

The J gene is TRBJ2-7, the V gene TRBV4-1, with 7 bases that match TRBD1. Germline V gene data show CDR1 as MGHRA and CDR2 as YSYEKL. The ends lost 3 bases at V and 6 bases at J; junction bases unmatched: 11. The CDR3 extends over 15 amino acids. CDR3 sequence (DNA): TGCGCCAGCAGCCATCCAGACAGGGAACATGGCGAGCAGTACTTC. It specifies CASSHPDREHGEQYF.

The V call is TRBV19, the J call TRBJ1-5, with D unclear. This CDR3 contains 15 residues. V lost 3 bases, J lost 0 bases, and 9 bases lay in between. Germline CDR1 and CDR2: LNHDA and SQIVND (reference sequence). The CDR3 region has the DNA TGTGCCAGTAGTATGGGCGGCGATAGCAATCAGCCCCAGCATTTT. It is translated as CASSMGGDSNQPQHF.

The gene calls are TRBV6-1 and TRBJ1-1; D is undetermined. The V end was cut by 6 bases, the J end by 3 bases, with 14 bases between. Germline assignment: CDR1 MNHNS and CDR2 SASEGT. The CDR3 contains 14 residues. The CDR3: CASSGGRRDTEAFF. DNA of the CDR3: TGTGCCAGCAGCGGCGGACGTCGGGACACTGAAGCTTTCTTT.

J is TRBJ2-5 and V is TRBV27, with D maybe TRBD1 (6 bases). The tail of the sequence fits TRBJ2-7 better, so the J call may be wrong. Germline V gene sequence: CDR1 MNHEY, CDR2 SMNVEV (reference sequence). The CDR3 covers 13 residues. DNA for the CDR3: TGTGCCAGCAGAAGGACAGCGTCCTACGAGCAGTACTTC. It translates to CASRRTASYEQYF.

This chain links TRBV19 with TRBJ2-7; the D gene is possibly TRBD2 (5 bases). Trimming cost V 2 bases and J 5 bases, with 10 bases left between them. The CDR3 is 13 amino acids. From germline, CDR1 is LNHDA and CDR2 SQIVND (reference sequence). The CDR3 bases are TGTGCCAGTAGTATAAGGTTCGGGGACGAGCAGTACTTC. Its protein is CASSIRFGDEQYF.

The rearrangement uses TRBV5-1 and TRBJ2-2, with D uncertain. The ends were cut back, 1 base at V and 3 bases at J, with 10 bases in the middle. The germline V gene has CDR1 SGHRS and CDR2 YFSETQ. The CDR3 spans 15 residues. The CDR3 region has the DNA TGCGCCAGCAGCTTGAGTCACAGTTACACCGGGGAGCTGTTTTTT. Protein product: CASSLSHSYTGELFF.

This rearrangement joins TRBV28 to TRBJ1-5, with D tentatively TRBD1 (5 bases). Trimming left V 5 bases short and J 7 bases short, with 15 bases between. In germline, CDR1 is MDHEN, CDR2 SYDVKM. This CDR3 contains 14 residues. The CDR3 region is CASSQGRVGQPQHF. Written as DNA, the CDR3 is TGTGCCAGCAGTCAGGGCAGGGTAGGACAGCCCCAGCATTTT. Complete variable domain (other parts from reference TRBV28 and TRBJ1-5): DVKVTQSSRYLVKRTGEKVFLECVQDMDHENMFWYRQDPGLGLRLIYFSYDVKMKEKGDIPEGYSVSREKKERFSLILESASTNQTSMYLCASSQGRVGQPQHFGDGTRLSIL.

The chain recombines TRBV6-6 with TRBJ2-3; D is undetermined. The CDR3 spans 16 residues. V was cut by 0 bases and J by 1 base, with 11 bases left in between. Germline assignment: CDR1 MNHNY and CDR2 SVGAGI (reference sequence). The DNA for the CDR3 is TGTGCCAGCAGTTACTCGTCTAGGCTCGGCACAGATACGCAGTATTTT. Encoded protein: CASSYSSRLGTDTQYF.